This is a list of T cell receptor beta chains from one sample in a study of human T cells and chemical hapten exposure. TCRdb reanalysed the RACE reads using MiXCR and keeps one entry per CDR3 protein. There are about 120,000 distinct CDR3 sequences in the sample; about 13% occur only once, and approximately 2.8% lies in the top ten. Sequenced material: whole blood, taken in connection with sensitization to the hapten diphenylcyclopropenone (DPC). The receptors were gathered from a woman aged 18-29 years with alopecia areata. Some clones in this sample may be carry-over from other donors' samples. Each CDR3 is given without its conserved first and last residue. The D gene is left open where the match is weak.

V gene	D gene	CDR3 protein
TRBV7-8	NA	ASSLGSVGSYEQY
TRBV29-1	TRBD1	SAGDRVLQETQY
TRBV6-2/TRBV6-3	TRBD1	ASSDTRGLSNTGELF
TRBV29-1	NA	SVVGGSEAF
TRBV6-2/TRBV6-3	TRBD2	ASSYSTSGGDKEETQY
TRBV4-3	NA	ASSPIRGKDSYNEQF
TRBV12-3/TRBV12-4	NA	ASSGGGSLSGANVLT
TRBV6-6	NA	ASRPGGAGNTIY
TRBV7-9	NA	ASSTTRSLNTEAF
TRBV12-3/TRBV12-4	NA	ASSLSTVQETQY